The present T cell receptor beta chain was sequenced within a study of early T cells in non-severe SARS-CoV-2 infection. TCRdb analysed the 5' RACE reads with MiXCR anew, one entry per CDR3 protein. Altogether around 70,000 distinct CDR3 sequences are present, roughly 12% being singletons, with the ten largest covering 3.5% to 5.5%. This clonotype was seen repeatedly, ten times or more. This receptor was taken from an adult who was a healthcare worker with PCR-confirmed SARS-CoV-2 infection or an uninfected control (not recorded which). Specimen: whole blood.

The CDR3 loop reads CASSLRDRPYNEQFF. CDR3 nucleotide sequence: TGCGCCAGCAGCCTCCGGGACAGGCCATACAATGAGCAGTTCTTC. The genes are TRBV4-1 and TRBJ2-1; 8 bases align to TRBD1. V trimming: 4 bases; J trimming: 4 bases; junction bases outside the gene matches: 6. Germline V gene data show CDR1 as MGHRA and CDR2 as YSYEKL. This CDR3 comprises 15 residues.